These 26 T cell receptor beta chains were all obtained from the same sample, sequenced in a study of early T cells in non-severe SARS-CoV-2 infection (dated by TCRdb to the early 2020s). The protocol used for the library was 5' RACE. For sequencing, a NextSeq 500 was employed. TCRdb applied fastp at Q25 and MiXCR to the public reads, then kept only in-frame beta chains. Under each unique CDR3 protein, matching rows form one entry showing the most common genes and DNA. In this sample the table shows 65,000 to 95,000 distinct CDR3 sequences, 11% to 15% of which occur a single time. The ten most abundant clones make up 10% to 11% of the sample. Sequenced input: whole blood. These TCRs come from an adult who was a healthcare worker with PCR-confirmed SARS-CoV-2 infection or an uninfected control (not recorded which).

V is TRBV7-2 and J is TRBJ2-7; tentative D call: TRBD1 (6 bases). Trimming shortened V by 5 bases and J by 4 bases, and 12 bases separated the two germline ends. CDR1 and CDR2 from the germline V gene are SGHTA and FQGNSA. The CDR3 consists of 13 residues. CDR3 in amino acids: CASSATGSYEQYF. As DNA, the CDR3 is TGTGCCAGCAGCGCCACAGGGAGTTACGAGCAGTACTTC.

There are many counts of this clonotype. The J gene is TRBJ2-2, the V gene TRBV7-2; TRBD1 might be the D (6 bases). Germline CDR1 and CDR2: SGHTA and FQGNSA. The ends were cut back, 4 bases at V and 7 bases at J, with 19 bases in the middle. The CDR3 extends over 16 amino acids. CDR3: CASSSQPGHASGELFF. In DNA form, the CDR3 reads TGTGCCAGCAGCTCACAGCCGGGACACGCCAGCGGGGAGCTGTTTTTT.

At least ten counts were recorded for this clonotype. The CDR3 loop reads CASSGRSRNQPQHF. DNA for the CDR3: TGTGCCAGCAGTGGGCGGAGTCGCAATCAGCCCCAGCATTTT. The chain couples TRBV2 to TRBJ1-5; no firm D call. This CDR3 is built from 14 residues. V lost 4 bases and J lost 2, with 9 bases in between. In germline, CDR1 is SNHLY, CDR2 FYNNEI.

In its sample, this clonotype was seen many times. The rearrangement links TRBV24-1 to TRBJ2-1, with D possibly matching TRBD2 (7 bases). The germline gives CDR1 KGHDR, CDR2 SFDVKD. The CDR3 spans 14 residues. Trimming took 3 bases from V and 9 from J, leaving 14 bases between them. The CDR3 loop is CATSDPGGRGEQFF. CDR3 DNA: TGTGCCACCAGTGATCCCGGGGGGCGGGGTGAGCAGTTCTTC.

Many counts were recorded for this clonotype. V and J are TRBV29-1 and TRBJ1-1; 9 bases fit TRBD1. Trimming at V came to 6 bases and at J to 3 bases, leaving 8 bases not matched to a gene. CDR1 is SQVTM and CDR2 is ANQGSEA in the germline V gene. The CDR3 extends over 14 amino acids. CDR3 in DNA: TGCAGCGTAACAAGAGACAGGGGGGACACTGAAGCTTTCTTT. Encoded protein: CSVTRDRGDTEAFF.

There are many counts of this clonotype. The rearrangement links TRBV20-1 to TRBJ2-1, with D tentatively TRBD2 (5 bases). With 1 base removed from V and 7 bases from J, the gap between germline ends came to 14 bases. The CDR3 is made up of 14 amino acids. Germline V gene data show CDR1 as DFQATT and CDR2 as SNEGSKA (reference sequence). This CDR3 reads CSARVDGVLNEQFF. The DNA of the CDR3 is TGCAGTGCTAGAGTGGACGGGGTCCTGAATGAGCAGTTCTTC.

A few counts support this clonotype. V is TRBV6-5 and J is TRBJ1-1; D may be TRBD1 (6 bases). The V end was cut by 4 bases, the J end by 5 bases, with 17 bases between. Looked up from germline, CDR1 is MNHEY and CDR2 is SVGAGI. The CDR3 runs to 15 residues. CDR3 sequence (DNA): TGTGCCAGCAGTTCCGAACAGAGGGGGGTGACTGAAGCTTTCTTT. Protein sequence: CASSSEQRGVTEAFF.

This clonotype turned up a few times. The chain joins TRBV5-1 to TRBJ2-2; D is possibly TRBD1 or TRBD2 (5 bases each). Germline V gene sequence: CDR1 SGHRS, CDR2 YFSETQ. CDR3 length equals 15 residues. The germline V and J ends were trimmed by 5 bases and 0 bases, with 11 bases remaining between them. In DNA, the CDR3 is TGCGCCAGCAGGCCCACGGGACCGAACACCGGGGAGCTGTTTTTT. Protein sequence: CASRPTGPNTGELFF.

This chain connects TRBV4-2 to TRBJ2-1; 8 bases map to TRBD2. There are 16 residues in the CDR3. With 0 bases clipped from V and 2 bases from J, the junction kept 3 bases outside the gene matches. The germline gives CDR1 LGHNA, CDR2 YNFKEQ. In nucleotides, the CDR3 is TGTGCCAGCAGCCAAGATTCTAGCGGGCCCTACAATGAGCAGTTCTTC. This translates into CASSQDSSGPYNEQFF.

This clonotype was recorded many times. This chain joins TRBV12-3 or TRBV12-4 and TRBJ1-4; no reliable D call. Trimming took off 7 bases at V and 5 bases at J, with 14 bases between the two ends. CDR3 length: 14 residues. The DNA for the CDR3 is TGTGCCAGCACCAAAGGTCCCTTAAATGAAAAACTGTTTTTT. As protein: CASTKGPLNEKLFF.

There are many counts of this clonotype. The chain uses TRBV5-4 and TRBJ2-5; 11 positions agree with TRBD1. The trim removed 4 bases at V and 4 bases at J, leaving 6 bases unmatched. The V gene's germline CDR1 is SGHNT and CDR2 YYREEE (reference sequence). The CDR3 covers 15 residues. Written as DNA, the CDR3 is TGTGCCAGCAGCCAGGACAGGGGGCGGCTAGAGACCCAGTACTTC. It translates to CASSQDRGRLETQYF.

The chain joins TRBV18 to TRBJ2-7; D is undetermined. This CDR3 is 16 amino acids long. The V and J ends lost 5 bases and 1 base respectively, with 18 bases between them. Germline lookup yields CDR1 KGHSH and CDR2 LQKENI. The CDR3 bases are TGTGCCAGCTCAACAGTGTTGGGATTGTCGTCCTACGAGCAGTACTTC. The encoded protein is CASSTVLGLSSYEQYF.

V is TRBV29-1 and J is TRBJ1-1, with D maybe TRBD1 (5 bases). This CDR3 contains 13 residues. V lost 1 base to trimming and J lost 4 bases, with 10 bases between them. Germline CDR1 is SQVTM and CDR2 is ANQGSEA. This CDR3 is CSVEGVGGTEAFF. The CDR3 bases are TGCAGCGTTGAAGGGGTCGGGGGCACTGAAGCTTTCTTT.

The table lists this clonotype with many counts. The chain joins TRBV5-1 to TRBJ2-6; D might be TRBD2 (6 bases). Trimming took off 4 bases at V and 2 bases at J, with 10 bases between the two ends. The germline CDR1 and CDR2 sequences are SGHRS and YFSETQ. The CDR3 spans 15 residues. In nucleotides, the CDR3 is TGCGCCAGCAGCCCGGAGGGAACTGGGGCCAACGTCCTGACTTTC. It codes for CASSPEGTGANVLTF.

The chain links TRBV11-2 to TRBJ1-4; possible D gene TRBD1, 6 bases. V shed 1 base and J shed 6 bases, with 12 bases lying between them. Germline CDR1 is SGHAT and CDR2 is FQNNGV. The CDR3 covers 15 residues. The DNA for the CDR3 is TGTGCCAGCAGCTTAGGCCCCGGGACATATGAAAAACTGTTTTTT. It codes for CASSLGPGTYEKLFF.

V and J are TRBV24-1 and TRBJ1-1; D is undetermined. The CDR3 contains 10 residues. Germline loops: CDR1 KGHDR, CDR2 SFDVKD. Deletions cut 7 bases from V and 6 bases from J, with 5 bases between. The DNA for the CDR3 is TGTGCCACCAGGGGCTCTGAAGCTTTCTTT. It translates to CATRGSEAFF.

This sequence joins TRBV9 and TRBJ2-5; TRBD1 matches at 8 bases. The CDR3 length is 14 residues. Germline V CDR1 and CDR2: SGDLS, YYNGEE. With 3 bases clipped from V and 4 bases from J, the junction kept 5 bases outside the gene matches. The CDR3 sequence is CASSATGAGETQYF. In nucleotides, the CDR3 is TGTGCCAGCAGCGCGACAGGGGCGGGAGAGACCCAGTACTTC.

This chain connects TRBV28 to TRBJ2-3; 13 bases match TRBD2. Losses at the gene ends were 3 bases for V and 4 bases for J; bases not matched to a gene: 13. The CDR3 loop spans 19 amino acids. CDR1 is MDHEN and CDR2 is SYDVKM in the germline V gene. This CDR3 reads CASSFRFGGLAGVPDTQYF. The CDR3 DNA sequence: TGTGCCAGCAGTTTCCGTTTTGGAGGACTAGCGGGGGTACCAGATACGCAGTATTTT.

V usage is TRBV7-3 and J usage is TRBJ1-2; maybe TRBD1 (5 bases). Trimming took off 4 bases at V and 4 bases at J, with 25 bases between the two ends. Germline V gene sequence: CDR1 SGHTA, CDR2 FQGTGA. The CDR3 is 18 residues long. DNA of the CDR3: TGTGCCAGCAGCTCCCCCGTCGGGGGGAAAAGGACTCCCTATGGCTACACCTTC. This codes for CASSSPVGGKRTPYGYTF.

This clonotype has a handful of counts. The rearrangement links TRBV7-9 to TRBJ2-3; TRBD1 aligns across 8 bases. CDR1 and CDR2 from the germline V gene are SEHNR and FQNEAQ (reference sequence). This CDR3 comprises 15 residues. V shed 5 bases and J 3 bases; nucleotides not matched to a gene: 7. For the CDR3, the DNA is TGTGCCAGCAGCCCTGTAGGGACAGGAACAGATACGCAGTATTTT. This gives the protein CASSPVGTGTDTQYF. Combining the CDR3 with reference TRBV7-9 and TRBJ2-3 gives the whole variable domain DTGVSQNPRHKITKRGQNVTFRCDPISEHNRLYWYRQTLGQGPEFLTYFQNEAQLEKSRLLSDRFSAERPKGSFSTLEIQRTEQGDSAMYLCASSPVGTGTDTQYFGPGTRLTVL.

The sample holds a few counts of this clonotype. The gene calls are TRBV5-3 and TRBJ1-4, with D uncertain. Being an ORF, TRBV5-3 has a function that is uncertain. This CDR3 region has 19 residues. The V and J ends lost 3 bases and 0 bases respectively, with 21 bases between them. As DNA, the CDR3 is TGTGCCAGAAGCTACCGGTCCCCCCGAAGAACCCCAACTAATGAAAAACTGTTTTTT. Its protein product is CARSYRSPRRTPTNEKLFF.

The chain combines TRBV5-6 with TRBJ2-2, with D possibly being TRBD1 (6 bases). The ends were cut back, 4 bases at V and 4 bases at J, with 14 bases in the middle. The CDR3 consists of 15 residues. Germline V gene sequence: CDR1 SGHDT, CDR2 YYEEEE. The CDR3 loop reads CASSNPGTSTGELFF. The CDR3 DNA sequence: TGTGCCAGCAGCAACCCCGGGACATCCACCGGGGAGCTGTTTTTT.

In its sample, this clonotype was seen many times. CDR3 sequence: CASSPPGGGDTQYF. Written as DNA, the CDR3 is TGTGCCAGCTCACCACCGGGAGGGGGAGATACGCAGTATTTT. This sequence joins TRBV18 and TRBJ2-3; D may be TRBD2 (7 bases). Germline assignment: CDR1 KGHSH and CDR2 LQKENI. CDR3 length equals 14 residues. V gave up 0 bases and J gave up 5 bases, with 9 bases separating them.

This clonotype was counted at least ten times. The chain uses TRBV11-2 and TRBJ2-2; no firm D call. V was shortened by 2 bases and J by 6 bases, with 7 bases between the two germline ends. The CDR3 extends over 13 amino acids. Germline V CDR1 and CDR2: SGHAT, FQNNGV. The CDR3 here is CASSLLWAGELFF. CDR3 coding DNA: TGTGCCAGCAGCTTACTTTGGGCCGGGGAGCTGTTTTTT.

V usage is TRBV9 and J usage is TRBJ2-1; no firm D call. Trimming removed 4 bases from V and 0 bases from J, with 5 bases in between. Germline V gene data show CDR1 as SGDLS and CDR2 as YYNGEE. The CDR3 loop spans 13 amino acids. CDR3 loop: CASSHRSYNEQFF. The CDR3 DNA follows: TGTGCCAGCAGCCATCGCTCCTACAATGAGCAGTTCTTC.

In this sample, this clonotype turned up a few times. V is TRBV12-3 or TRBV12-4 and J is TRBJ2-1; D may be TRBD1 (5 bases). With 5 bases removed from V and 0 bases from J, the gap between germline ends came to 14 bases. This CDR3 contains 16 residues. The CDR3, as DNA: TGTGCCAGCAGTCAACAGGTAACCGACTCCTACAATGAGCAGTTCTTC. The encoded protein is CASSQQVTDSYNEQFF.